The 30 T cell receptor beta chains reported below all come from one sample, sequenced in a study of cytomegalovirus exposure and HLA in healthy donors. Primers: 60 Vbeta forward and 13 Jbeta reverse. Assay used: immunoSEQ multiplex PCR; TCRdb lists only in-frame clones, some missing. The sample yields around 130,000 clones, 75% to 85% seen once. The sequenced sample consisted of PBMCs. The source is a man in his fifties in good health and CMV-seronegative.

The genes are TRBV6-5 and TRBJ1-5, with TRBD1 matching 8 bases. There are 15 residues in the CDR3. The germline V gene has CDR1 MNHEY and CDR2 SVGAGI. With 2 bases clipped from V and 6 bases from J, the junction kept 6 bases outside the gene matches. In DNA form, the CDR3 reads TGTGCCAGCAGTTACGCGGACAGGGTCAGTCAGCCCCAGCATTTT. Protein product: CASSYADRVSQPQHF.

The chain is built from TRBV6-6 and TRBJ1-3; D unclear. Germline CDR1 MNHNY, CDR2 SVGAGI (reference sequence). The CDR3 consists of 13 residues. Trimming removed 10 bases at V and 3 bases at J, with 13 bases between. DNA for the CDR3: TGTGCCACCTCCATTGTTAGTGGAAACACCATATATTTT. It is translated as CATSIVSGNTIYF.

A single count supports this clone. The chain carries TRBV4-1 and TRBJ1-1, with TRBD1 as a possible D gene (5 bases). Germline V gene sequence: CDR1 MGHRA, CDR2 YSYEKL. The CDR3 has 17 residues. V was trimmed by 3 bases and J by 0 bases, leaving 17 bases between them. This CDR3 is CASSHPRGGDLNTEAFF. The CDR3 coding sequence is TGCGCCAGCAGCCATCCCCGGGGAGGGGATCTGAACACTGAAGCTTTCTTT.

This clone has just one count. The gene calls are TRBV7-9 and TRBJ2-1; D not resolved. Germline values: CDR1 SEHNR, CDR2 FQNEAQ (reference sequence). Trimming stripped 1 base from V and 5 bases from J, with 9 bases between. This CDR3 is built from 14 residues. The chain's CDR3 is CASSLGSVDNEQFF. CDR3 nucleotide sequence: TGTGCCAGCAGCTTAGGCAGCGTAGACAATGAGCAGTTCTTC.

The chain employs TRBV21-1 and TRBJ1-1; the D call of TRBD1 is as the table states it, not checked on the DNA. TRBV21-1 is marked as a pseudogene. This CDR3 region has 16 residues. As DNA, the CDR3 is TGTGCCAGCAGCAAACACTCCGGGACAGGGGGAACTGAAGCTTTCTTT. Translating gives CASSKHSGTGGTEAFF.

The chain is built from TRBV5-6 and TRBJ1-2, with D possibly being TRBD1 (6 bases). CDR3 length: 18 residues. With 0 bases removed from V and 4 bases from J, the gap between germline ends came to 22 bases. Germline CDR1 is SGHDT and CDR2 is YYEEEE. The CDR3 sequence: CASSLVSGRGIQSYGYTF. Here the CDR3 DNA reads TGTGCCAGCAGCTTGGTCTCTGGCAGGGGAATTCAGTCCTATGGCTACACCTTC. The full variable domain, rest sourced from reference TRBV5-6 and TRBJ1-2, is DAGVTQSPTHLIKTRGQQVTLRCSPKSGHDTVSWYQQALGQGPQFIFQYYEEEERQRGNFPDRFSGHQFPNYSSELNVNALLLGDSALYLCASSLVSGRGIQSYGYTFGSGTRLTVV.

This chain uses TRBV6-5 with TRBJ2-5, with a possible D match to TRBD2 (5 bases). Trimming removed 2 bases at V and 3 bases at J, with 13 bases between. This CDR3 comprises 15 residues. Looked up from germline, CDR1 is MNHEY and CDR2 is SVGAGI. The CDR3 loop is CASSYRVAGKETQYF. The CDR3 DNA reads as TGTGCCAGCAGTTACCGGGTGGCCGGGAAAGAGACCCAGTACTTC.

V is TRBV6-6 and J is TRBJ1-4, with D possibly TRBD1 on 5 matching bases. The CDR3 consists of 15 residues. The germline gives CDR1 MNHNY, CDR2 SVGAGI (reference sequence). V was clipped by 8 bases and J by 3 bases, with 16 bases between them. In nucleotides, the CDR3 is TGTGCCAGCGTGAGCGGCGCGGGGCCTAATGAAAAACTGTTTTTT. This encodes CASVSGAGPNEKLFF.

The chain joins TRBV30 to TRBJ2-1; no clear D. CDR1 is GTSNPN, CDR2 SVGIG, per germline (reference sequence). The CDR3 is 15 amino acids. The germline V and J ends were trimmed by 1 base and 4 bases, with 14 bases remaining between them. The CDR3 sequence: CAWSAQTLRYNEQFF. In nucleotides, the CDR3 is TGTGCCTGGAGTGCCCAAACCCTCAGGTACAATGAGCAGTTCTTC. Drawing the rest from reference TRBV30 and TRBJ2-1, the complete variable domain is SQTIHQWPATLVQPVGSPLSLECTVEGTSNPNLYWYRQAAGRGLQLLFYSVGIGQISSEVPQNLSASRPQDRQFILSSKKLLLSDSGFYLCAWSAQTLRYNEQFFGPGTRLTVL.

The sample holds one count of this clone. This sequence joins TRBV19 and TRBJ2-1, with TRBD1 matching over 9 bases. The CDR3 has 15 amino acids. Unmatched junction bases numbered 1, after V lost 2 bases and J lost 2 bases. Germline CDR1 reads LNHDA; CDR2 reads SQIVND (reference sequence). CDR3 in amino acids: CASSINRGPYNEQFF. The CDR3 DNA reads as TGTGCCAGTAGTATAAACAGGGGGCCCTACAATGAGCAGTTCTTC.

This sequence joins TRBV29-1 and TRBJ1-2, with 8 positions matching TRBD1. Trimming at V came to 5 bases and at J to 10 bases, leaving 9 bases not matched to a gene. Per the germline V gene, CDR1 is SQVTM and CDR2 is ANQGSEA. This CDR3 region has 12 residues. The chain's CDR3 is CSVSQGTGDYTF. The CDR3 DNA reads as TGCAGCGTTTCTCAGGGGACAGGCGACTACACCTTC.

CDR3 sequence: CASSLAGTGGVGYTF. In nucleotides, the CDR3 is TGTGCCAGCAGCTTAGCGGGGACAGGGGGCGTCGGCTACACCTTC. J is TRBJ1-2 and V is TRBV7-9; 12 positions agree with TRBD1. CDR3 length: 15 amino acids. J lost 8 bases, V lost 0 bases, and 4 bases had no gene match. Germline loops: CDR1 SEHNR, CDR2 FQNEAQ (reference sequence).

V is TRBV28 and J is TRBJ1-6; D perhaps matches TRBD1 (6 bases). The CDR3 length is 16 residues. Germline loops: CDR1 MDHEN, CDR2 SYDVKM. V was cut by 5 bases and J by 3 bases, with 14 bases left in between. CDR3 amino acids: CASSPGGAGYNSPLHF. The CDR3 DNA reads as TGTGCCAGCAGTCCGGGGGGGGCAGGCTATAATTCACCCCTCCACTTT.

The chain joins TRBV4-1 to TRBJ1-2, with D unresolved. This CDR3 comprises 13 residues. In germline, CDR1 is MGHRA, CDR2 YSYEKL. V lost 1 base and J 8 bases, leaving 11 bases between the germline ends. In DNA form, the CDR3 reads TGCGCCAGCAGCCAAGGGACTACAAGCGGCTACACCTTC. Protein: CASSQGTTSGYTF.

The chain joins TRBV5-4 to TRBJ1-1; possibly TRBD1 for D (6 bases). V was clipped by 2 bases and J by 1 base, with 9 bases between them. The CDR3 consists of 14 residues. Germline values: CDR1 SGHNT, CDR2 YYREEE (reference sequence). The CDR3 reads CASSFRTANTEAFF. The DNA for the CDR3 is TGTGCCAGCAGCTTTAGGACAGCGAACACTGAAGCTTTCTTT.

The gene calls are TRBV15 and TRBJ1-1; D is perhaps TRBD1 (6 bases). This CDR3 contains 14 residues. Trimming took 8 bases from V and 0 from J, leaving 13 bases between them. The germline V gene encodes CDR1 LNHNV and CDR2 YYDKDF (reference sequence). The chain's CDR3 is CATAVRGLNTEAFF. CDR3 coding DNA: TGTGCCACCGCAGTCAGGGGCTTGAACACTGAAGCTTTCTTT.

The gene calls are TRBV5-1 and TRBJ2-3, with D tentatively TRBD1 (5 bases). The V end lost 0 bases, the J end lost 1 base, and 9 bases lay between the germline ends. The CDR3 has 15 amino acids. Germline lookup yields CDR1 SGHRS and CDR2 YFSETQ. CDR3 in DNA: TGCGCCAGCAGCTTGGGTGTAGGGGGCACAGATACGCAGTATTTT. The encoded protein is CASSLGVGGTDTQYF.

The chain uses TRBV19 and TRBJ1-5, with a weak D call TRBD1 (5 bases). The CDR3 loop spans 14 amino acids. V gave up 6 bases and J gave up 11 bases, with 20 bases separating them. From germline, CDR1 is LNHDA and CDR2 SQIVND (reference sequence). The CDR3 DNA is TGTGCCAGTAGCGTGGACAATCTGTATTTGACCCAGCATTTT. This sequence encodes CASSVDNLYLTQHF.

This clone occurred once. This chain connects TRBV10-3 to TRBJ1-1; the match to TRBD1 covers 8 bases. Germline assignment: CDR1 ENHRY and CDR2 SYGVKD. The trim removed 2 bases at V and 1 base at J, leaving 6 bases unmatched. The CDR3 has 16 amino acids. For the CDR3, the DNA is TGTGCCATCAGTGAGACGGCCGGGACAGGGAACACTGAAGCTTTCTTT. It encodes CAISETAGTGNTEAFF.

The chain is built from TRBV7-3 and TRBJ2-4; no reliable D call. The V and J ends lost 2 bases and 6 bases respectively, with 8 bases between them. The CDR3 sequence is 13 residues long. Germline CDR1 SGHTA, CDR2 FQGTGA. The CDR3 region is CASSLGQTNIQYF. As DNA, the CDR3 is TGTGCCAGCAGCTTAGGGCAAACAAACATTCAGTACTTC. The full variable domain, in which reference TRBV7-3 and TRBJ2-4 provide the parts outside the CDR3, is GAGVSQTPSNKVTEKGKYVELRCDPISGHTALYWYRQSLGQGPEFLIYFQGTGAADDSGLPNDRFFAVRPEGSVSTLKIQRTERGDSAVYLCASSLGQTNIQYFGAGTRLSVL.

CDR3 in DNA: TGTGCCAGCAGGGGACTAGCGGACCGGGATACGCAGTATTTT. Translation: CASRGLADRDTQYF. The chain combines TRBV6-5 with TRBJ2-3; TRBD2 agrees at 11 bases. The CDR3 runs to 14 residues. The V and J ends lost 6 bases and 6 bases, in that order; junction bases with no gene match: 5. CDR1 MNHEY and CDR2 SVGAGI come from the germline V gene.

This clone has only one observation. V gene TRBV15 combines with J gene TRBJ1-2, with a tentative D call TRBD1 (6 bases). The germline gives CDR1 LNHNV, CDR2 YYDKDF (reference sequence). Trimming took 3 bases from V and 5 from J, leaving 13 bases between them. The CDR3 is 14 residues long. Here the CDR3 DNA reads TGTGCCACCAGCAGGGCACAGGGTTGGTATGGCTACACCTTC. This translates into CATSRAQGWYGYTF.

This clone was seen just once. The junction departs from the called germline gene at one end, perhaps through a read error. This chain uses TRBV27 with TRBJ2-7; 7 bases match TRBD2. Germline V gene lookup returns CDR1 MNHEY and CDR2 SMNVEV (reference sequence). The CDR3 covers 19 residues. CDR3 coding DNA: TGTGCCAGCAGGCGACCTGAAAGGGCTCCCGGGGGGAAAACCTACGGGCAGTACTTC. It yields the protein CASRRPERAPGGKTYGQYF.

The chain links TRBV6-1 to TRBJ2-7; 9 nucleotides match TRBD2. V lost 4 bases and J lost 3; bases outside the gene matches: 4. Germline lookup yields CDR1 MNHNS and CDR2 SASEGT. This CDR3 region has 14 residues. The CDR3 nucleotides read TGTGCCAGCAGTGGTAGCGGGGGCGACTACGAGCAGTACTTC. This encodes CASSGSGGDYEQYF.

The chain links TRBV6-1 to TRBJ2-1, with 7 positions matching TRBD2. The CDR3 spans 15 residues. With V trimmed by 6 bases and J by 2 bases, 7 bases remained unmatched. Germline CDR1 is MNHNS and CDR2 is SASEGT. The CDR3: CASSLEAGTYNEQFF. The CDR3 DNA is TGTGCCAGCAGCCTTGAAGCGGGGACCTACAATGAGCAGTTCTTC.

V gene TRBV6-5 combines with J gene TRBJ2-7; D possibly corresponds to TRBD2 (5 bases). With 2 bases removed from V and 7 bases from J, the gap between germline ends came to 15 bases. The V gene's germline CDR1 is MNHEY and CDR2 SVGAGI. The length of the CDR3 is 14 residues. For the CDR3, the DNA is TGTGCCAGCAGTTACCCCGGACTTCTAGGGGAGCAGTACTTC. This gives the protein CASSYPGLLGEQYF.

CDR3 DNA: TGTGCCAGCTCACTGAGACAGGGAGAAGAGCAGTACTTC. It codes for CASSLRQGEEQYF. The chain recombines TRBV18 with TRBJ2-7; 7 bases align to TRBD1. V shed 4 bases, J shed 7 bases, and the junction held 7 bases outside the gene matches. Germline CDR1 reads KGHSH; CDR2 reads LQKENI. This CDR3 region has 13 residues.

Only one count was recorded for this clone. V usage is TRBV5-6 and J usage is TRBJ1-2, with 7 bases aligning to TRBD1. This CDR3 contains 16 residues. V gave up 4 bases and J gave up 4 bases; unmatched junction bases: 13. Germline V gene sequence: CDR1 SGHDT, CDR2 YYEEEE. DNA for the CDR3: TGTGCCAGCAGCGCCACAACAGGGGCCGCGCCCTATGGCTACACCTTC. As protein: CASSATTGAAPYGYTF.

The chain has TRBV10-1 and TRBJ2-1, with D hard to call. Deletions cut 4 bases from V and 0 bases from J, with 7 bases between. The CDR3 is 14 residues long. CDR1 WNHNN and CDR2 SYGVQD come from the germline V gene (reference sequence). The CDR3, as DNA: TGCGCCAGCAGTGTTAGTAACTCCTACAATGAGCAGTTCTTC. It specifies CASSVSNSYNEQFF.

CDR3 DNA sequence: TGTGCCTGGAGTCCAGAACGCAACACCATATATTTT. Translation gives CAWSPERNTIYF. The gene calls are TRBV30 and TRBJ1-3; D is uncertain. With 2 bases removed from V and 7 bases from J, the gap between germline ends came to 9 bases. CDR3 size: 12 residues. CDR1 and CDR2 (germline): GTSNPN, SVGIG (reference sequence).